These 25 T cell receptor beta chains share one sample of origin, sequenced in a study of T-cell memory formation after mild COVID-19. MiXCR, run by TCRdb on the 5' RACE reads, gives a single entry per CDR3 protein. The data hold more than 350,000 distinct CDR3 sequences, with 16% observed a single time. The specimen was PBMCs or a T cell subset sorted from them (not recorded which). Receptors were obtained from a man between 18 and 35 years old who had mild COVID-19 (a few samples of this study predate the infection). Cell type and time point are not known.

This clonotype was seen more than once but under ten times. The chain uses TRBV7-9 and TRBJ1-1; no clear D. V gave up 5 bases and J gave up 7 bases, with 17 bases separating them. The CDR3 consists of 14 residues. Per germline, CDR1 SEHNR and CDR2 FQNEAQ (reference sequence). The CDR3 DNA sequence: TGTGCCAGCAGCCGCCCCGAGGGTTTCGTTGAAGCTTTCTTT. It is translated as CASSRPEGFVEAFF.

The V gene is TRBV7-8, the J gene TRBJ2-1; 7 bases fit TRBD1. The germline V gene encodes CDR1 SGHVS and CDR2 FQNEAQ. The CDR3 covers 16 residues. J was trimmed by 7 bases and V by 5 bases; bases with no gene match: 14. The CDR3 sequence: CASSRNRGSFKNEQFF. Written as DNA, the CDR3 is TGTGCCAGCAGCAGAAACAGGGGATCGTTTAAGAATGAGCAGTTCTTC.

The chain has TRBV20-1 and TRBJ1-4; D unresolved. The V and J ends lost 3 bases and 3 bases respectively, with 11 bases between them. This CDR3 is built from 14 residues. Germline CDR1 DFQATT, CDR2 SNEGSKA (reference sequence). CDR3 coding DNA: TGCAGTGCTAGTTCGTGGGGAGCTAATGAAAAACTGTTTTTT. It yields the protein CSASSWGANEKLFF.

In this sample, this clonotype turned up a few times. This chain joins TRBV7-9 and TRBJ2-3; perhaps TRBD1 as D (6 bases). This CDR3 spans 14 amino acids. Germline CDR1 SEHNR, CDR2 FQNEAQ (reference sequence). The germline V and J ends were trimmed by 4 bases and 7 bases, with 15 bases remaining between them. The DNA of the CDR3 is TGTGCCAGCAGCTCCGGGACCGGGACATATACGCAGTATTTT. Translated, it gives CASSSGTGTYTQYF.

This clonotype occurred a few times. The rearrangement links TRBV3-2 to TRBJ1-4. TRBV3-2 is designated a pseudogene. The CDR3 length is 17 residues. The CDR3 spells CASSHEGFHTTNEKLFF. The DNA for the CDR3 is TGTGCCAGCAGCCACGAGGGTTTCCATACAACTAATGAAAAACTGTTTTTT.

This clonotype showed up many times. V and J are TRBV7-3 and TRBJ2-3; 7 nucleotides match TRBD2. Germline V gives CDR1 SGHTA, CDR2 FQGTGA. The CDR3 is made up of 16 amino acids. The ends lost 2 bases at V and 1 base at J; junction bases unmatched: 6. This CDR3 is CASSLYPSGGTDTQYF. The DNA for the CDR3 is TGTGCCAGCAGCTTATACCCTAGCGGCGGCACAGATACGCAGTATTTT.

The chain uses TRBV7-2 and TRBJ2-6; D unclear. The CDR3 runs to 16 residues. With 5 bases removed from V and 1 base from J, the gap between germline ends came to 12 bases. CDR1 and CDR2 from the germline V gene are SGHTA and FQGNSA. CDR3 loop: CASSRPGRSGANVLTF. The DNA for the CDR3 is TGTGCCAGCAGCCGCCCCGGTAGGTCTGGGGCCAACGTCCTGACTTTC.

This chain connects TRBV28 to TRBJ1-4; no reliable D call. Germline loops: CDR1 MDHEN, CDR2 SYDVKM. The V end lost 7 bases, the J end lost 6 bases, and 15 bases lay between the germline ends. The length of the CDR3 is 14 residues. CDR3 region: CASTHGGGYEKLFF. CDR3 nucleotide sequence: TGTGCCAGCACCCATGGAGGCGGGTATGAAAAACTGTTTTTT.

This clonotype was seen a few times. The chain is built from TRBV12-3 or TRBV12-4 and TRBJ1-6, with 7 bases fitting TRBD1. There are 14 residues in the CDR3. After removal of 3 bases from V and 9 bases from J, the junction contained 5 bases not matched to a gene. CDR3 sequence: CASSFGQVTSPLHF. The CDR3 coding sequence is TGTGCCAGCAGTTTCGGACAGGTTACTTCACCCCTCCACTTT.

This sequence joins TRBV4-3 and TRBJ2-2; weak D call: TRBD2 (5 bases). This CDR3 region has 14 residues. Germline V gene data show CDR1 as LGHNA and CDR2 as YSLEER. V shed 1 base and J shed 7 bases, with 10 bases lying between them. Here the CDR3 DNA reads TGCGCCAGCAGCCAAGTGGTAGCGCGCGGGGAGCTGTTTTTT. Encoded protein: CASSQVVARGELFF.

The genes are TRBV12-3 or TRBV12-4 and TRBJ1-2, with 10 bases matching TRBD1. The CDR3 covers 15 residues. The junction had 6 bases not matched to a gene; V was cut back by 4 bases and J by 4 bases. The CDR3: CASSYSGTGVYGYTF. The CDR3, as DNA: TGTGCCAGCAGTTACTCCGGGACAGGGGTCTATGGCTACACCTTC.

The DNA for the CDR3 is TGTGCCATCAGTGGAACGGGGGGGAACACTGAAGCTTTCTTT. Translation: CAISGTGGNTEAFF. V is TRBV10-3 and J is TRBJ1-1; maybe TRBD1 (5 bases). This CDR3 spans 14 amino acids. Germline V CDR1 and CDR2: ENHRY, SYGVKD. The ends were cut back, 4 bases at V and 1 base at J, with 10 bases in the middle.

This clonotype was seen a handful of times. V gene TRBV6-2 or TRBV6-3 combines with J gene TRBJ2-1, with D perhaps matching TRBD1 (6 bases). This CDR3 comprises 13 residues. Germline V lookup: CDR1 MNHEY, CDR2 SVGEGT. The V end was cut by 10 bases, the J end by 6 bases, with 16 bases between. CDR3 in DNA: TGTGCCATCGGCCAGGGGATCACCAATGAGCAGTTCTTC. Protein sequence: CAIGQGITNEQFF.

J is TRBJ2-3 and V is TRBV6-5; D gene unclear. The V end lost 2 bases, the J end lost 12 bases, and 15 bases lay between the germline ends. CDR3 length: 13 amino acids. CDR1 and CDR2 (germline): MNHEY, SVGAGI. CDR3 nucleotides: TGTGCCAGCAGTTACCTAGGGATCAAAAGTCAGTATTTT. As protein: CASSYLGIKSQYF.

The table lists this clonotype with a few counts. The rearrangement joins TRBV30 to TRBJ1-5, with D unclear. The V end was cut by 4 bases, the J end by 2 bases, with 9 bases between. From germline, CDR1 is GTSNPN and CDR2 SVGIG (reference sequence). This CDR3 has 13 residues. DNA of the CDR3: TGTGCCTGGACTCAGGCAGGCAATCAGCCCCAGCATTTT. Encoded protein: CAWTQAGNQPQHF.

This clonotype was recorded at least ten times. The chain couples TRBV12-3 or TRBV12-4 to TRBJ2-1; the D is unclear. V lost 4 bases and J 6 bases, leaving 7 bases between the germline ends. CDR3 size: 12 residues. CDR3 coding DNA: TGTGCCAGCAGTTACTCTAGCAATGAGCAGTTCTTC. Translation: CASSYSSNEQFF.

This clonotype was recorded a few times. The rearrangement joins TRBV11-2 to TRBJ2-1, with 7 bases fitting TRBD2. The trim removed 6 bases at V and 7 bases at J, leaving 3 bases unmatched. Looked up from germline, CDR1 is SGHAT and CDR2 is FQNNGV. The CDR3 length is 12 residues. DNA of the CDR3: TGTGCCAGCAGGCAGGGAGGGAATGAGCAGTTCTTC. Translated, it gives CASRQGGNEQFF.

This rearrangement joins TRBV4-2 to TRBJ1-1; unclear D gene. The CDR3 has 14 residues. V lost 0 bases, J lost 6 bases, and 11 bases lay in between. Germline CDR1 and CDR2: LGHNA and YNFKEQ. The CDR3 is CASSQELGLAEAFF. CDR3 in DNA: TGTGCCAGCAGCCAAGAGTTAGGGCTCGCTGAAGCTTTCTTT.

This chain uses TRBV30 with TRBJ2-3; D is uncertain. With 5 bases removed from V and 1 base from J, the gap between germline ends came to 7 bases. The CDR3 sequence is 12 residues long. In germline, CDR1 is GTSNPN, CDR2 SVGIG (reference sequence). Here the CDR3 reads CAWLSGTDTQYF. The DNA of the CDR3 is TGTGCCTGGCTCTCCGGCACAGATACGCAGTATTTT.

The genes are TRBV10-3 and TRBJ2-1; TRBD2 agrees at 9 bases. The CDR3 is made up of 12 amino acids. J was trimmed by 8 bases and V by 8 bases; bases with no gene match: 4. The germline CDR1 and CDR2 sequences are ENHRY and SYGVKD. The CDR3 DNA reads TGTGCCATCGACGCGGGGGGGGATGAGCAGTTCTTC. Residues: CAIDAGGDEQFF.

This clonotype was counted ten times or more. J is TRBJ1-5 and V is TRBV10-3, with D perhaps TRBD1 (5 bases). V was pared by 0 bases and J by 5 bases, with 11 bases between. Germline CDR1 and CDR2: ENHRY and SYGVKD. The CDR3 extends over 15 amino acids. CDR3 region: CAISESRGWHQPQHF. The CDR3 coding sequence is TGTGCCATCAGTGAGTCAAGGGGTTGGCATCAGCCCCAGCATTTT.

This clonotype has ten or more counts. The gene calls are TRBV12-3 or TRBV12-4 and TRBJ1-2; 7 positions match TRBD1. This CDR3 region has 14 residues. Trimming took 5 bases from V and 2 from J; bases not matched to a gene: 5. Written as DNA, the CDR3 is TGTGCCAGCAGTCCAGGGGGTGAGAACTATGGCTACACCTTC. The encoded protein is CASSPGGENYGYTF.

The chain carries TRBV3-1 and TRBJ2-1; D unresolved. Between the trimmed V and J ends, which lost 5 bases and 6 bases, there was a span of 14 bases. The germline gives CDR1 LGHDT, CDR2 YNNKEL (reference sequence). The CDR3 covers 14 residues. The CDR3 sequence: CASSFLASSNEQFF. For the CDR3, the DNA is TGTGCCAGCAGCTTCCTGGCCAGTTCCAATGAGCAGTTCTTC.

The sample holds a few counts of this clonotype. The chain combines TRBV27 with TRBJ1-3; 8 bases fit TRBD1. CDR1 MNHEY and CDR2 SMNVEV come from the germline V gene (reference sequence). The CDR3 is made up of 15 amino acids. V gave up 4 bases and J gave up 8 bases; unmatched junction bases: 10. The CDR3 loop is CASSSLRGLGDTIYF. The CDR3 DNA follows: TGTGCCAGCAGTTCCCTCAGGGGGCTTGGGGACACCATATATTTT.

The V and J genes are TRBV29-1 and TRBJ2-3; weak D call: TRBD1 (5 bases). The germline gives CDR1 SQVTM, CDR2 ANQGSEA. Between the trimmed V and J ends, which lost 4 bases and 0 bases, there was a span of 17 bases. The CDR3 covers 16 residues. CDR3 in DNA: TGCAGCGTTGGCGACTGGGGCAAGACTAGCACAGATACGCAGTATTTT. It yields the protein CSVGDWGKTSTDTQYF.